Following are 3 T cell receptor beta chains from one sample sequenced in a study of T-cell memory formation after mild COVID-19. TCRdb fed the 5' RACE reads into MiXCR, producing one record per CDR3 protein. The sample consists of about 270,000 distinct CDR3 sequences, 16% of them appearing once. What was sequenced was PBMCs or a T cell subset sorted from them (not recorded which). All receptors derive from a man aged 18 to 30 who had mild COVID-19 (a few samples of this study predate the infection). Cell type and time point are not known.

The J gene is TRBJ2-3, the V gene TRBV4-3, with 15 bases identical to TRBD2. Germline CDR1 reads LGHNA; CDR2 reads YSLEER. V lost 0 bases and J lost 2; bases outside the gene matches: 9. The CDR3 is 20 amino acids. CDR3 DNA sequence: TGCGCCAGCAGCCAAGATGACGGACTAGCGGGGGGGATTATCACAGATACGCAGTATTTT. It translates to CASSQDDGLAGGIITDTQYF.

The rearrangement joins TRBV6-2 or TRBV6-3 to TRBJ1-2; D might be TRBD1 (5 bases). The CDR3 is made up of 15 amino acids. Germline loops: CDR1 MNHEY, CDR2 SVGEGT. The germline V and J ends were trimmed by 5 bases and 2 bases, with 15 bases remaining between them. In nucleotides, the CDR3 is TGTGCCAGCAGTCCCCAGGGATCGCGGAACTATGGCTACACCTTC. This gives the protein CASSPQGSRNYGYTF.

The V call is TRBV27, the J call TRBJ1-2; 9 positions match TRBD1. The CDR3 runs 15 residues. Germline lookup yields CDR1 MNHEY and CDR2 SMNVEV (reference sequence). V lost 4 bases, J lost 4 bases, and 7 bases stayed unmatched. The CDR3 region is CASSWTGERLYGYTF. Written as DNA, the CDR3 is TGTGCCAGCAGTTGGACAGGGGAGCGTCTCTATGGCTACACCTTC.